This T cell receptor beta chain was recorded in a study of T cells in tumors after PD-1 blockade. As for the study in general: Daily vismodegib 150 mg continued in a subset of anti-PD-1-treated patients.

Site-matched primary tumor biopsies were taken before and after PD-1 blockade. Profiled with immunoSEQ multiplex PCR; TCRdb holds only in-frame clones, not every one. This sample has 11,000 to 15,000 clones; 55% to 80% occur once, and the top ten carry more than 30%. Study results and limitations: Clonal replacement, not reinvigoration, is suggested for expanded exhausted CD8+ clones after therapy. Among squamous cell carcinoma expanded CD8+ clones, approximately 50% of exhausted ones versus around 30% of others were novel.

Note on this clone: Its antigen is not known.

The germline V and J ends were trimmed by 8 bases and 10 bases, with 10 bases remaining between them. Looked up from germline, CDR1 is LNHNV and CDR2 is YYDKDF (reference sequence). This CDR3 has 10 residues. The chain joins TRBV15 to TRBJ2-3, with no clear D. Sequenced here: tumor tissue, sampled after anti-PD-1 treatment. This receptor was taken from a human donor with cutaneous squamous cell carcinoma. CDR3 nucleotides: TGTGCCACCGGGATGGGGTCGCAGTATTTT. It translates to CATGMGSQYF.